The clone carrying this T cell receptor beta chain was detected only a few times. The record originates from a study of blood T cell repertoires in COVID-19. Looking at the study overall: Nucleic acid was either cDNA or gDNA, and it came from T cells, B-cell-depleted T cells, or PBMCs.

Unmatched junction bases numbered 5, after V lost 7 bases and J lost 1 base. There are 14 residues in the CDR3. Germline V gene sequence: CDR1 SEHNR, CDR2 FQNEAQ (reference sequence). Repertoires were generated with immunoSEQ multiplex PCR, while TCRdb's copy carries only in-frame clones and drops some. Among 30,000 to 40,000 clones listed, 70% to 90% were seen once. This receptor was taken from a man in his sixties or seventies with active COVID-19. V and J are TRBV7-9 and TRBJ2-7, with 9 bases that match TRBD1. The sequencing input was peripheral blood. CDR3 in amino acids: CASTRQGGSYEQYF. DNA for the CDR3: TGTGCCAGCACCAGACAGGGGGGATCCTACGAGCAGTACTTC.